Below are 3 T cell receptor beta chains sequenced from a single sample in a study of identical twins. TCRdb redid the calling of the 5' RACE reads with MiXCR, one entry per CDR3 protein. Of 500,000 or so distinct CDR3 sequences listed, about 20% were seen once; the top ten hold 0.75% to 0.95%. These same records also appear under a second study, on T cells expressing NK-cell markers.

Sequencing was performed on CD4+ T cells sorted from blood. These receptors came from a woman younger than 35 in good health.

This chain uses TRBV18 with TRBJ1-1, with a weak D call TRBD1 (5 bases). The CDR3 has 14 amino acids. Germline V CDR1 and CDR2: KGHSH, LQKENI. V dropped 2 bases and J dropped 4 bases, with 11 bases sitting between them. In DNA form, the CDR3 reads TGTGCCAGCTCACCAAAGGGGCAGGGCACTGAAGCTTTCTTT. It encodes CASSPKGQGTEAFF.

CDR3 residues: CSARDPGLAAQETQYF. The CDR3 DNA sequence: TGCAGTGCTAGAGATCCGGGACTAGCGGCCCAAGAGACCCAGTACTTC. The chain carries TRBV20-1 and TRBJ2-5, with 11 bases that match TRBD2. The CDR3 has 16 amino acids. CDR1 and CDR2 (germline): DFQATT, SNEGSKA (reference sequence). With V trimmed by 0 bases and J by 1 base, 4 bases remained unmatched.

The V gene is TRBV4-2, the J gene TRBJ2-4; D may correspond to TRBD1 or TRBD2 (6 bases each). The CDR3 consists of 17 residues. Per the germline V gene, CDR1 is LGHNA and CDR2 is YNFKEQ. With 0 bases removed from V and 3 bases from J, the gap between germline ends came to 15 bases. CDR3 bases: TGTGCCAGCAGCCAAGATTCCGGGGGCACAATCAAAAACATTCAGTACTTC. Its protein is CASSQDSGGTIKNIQYF.